This T cell receptor (beta chain) was identified in a study of radiation and T cells in renal cell carcinoma. CDR1 and CDR2 from the germline V gene are SGHRS and YFSETQ. V shed 5 bases and J 5 bases; nucleotides not matched to a gene: 10. This CDR3 is 15 amino acids long. Time point reported: baseline pretreatment blood. Treatment meaning: 15 Gy SBRT to primary tumor, nephrectomy 4 weeks later. After SBRT, blood was collected at 2 and 4 weeks, plus baseline. Of note for this clone: Its antigen is unidentified.

Produced via immunoSEQ multiplex PCR; TCRdb's table is partial and in-frame only. The table lists 50,000 to 75,000 clones, around 80% of them singletons. General observations from the study: Baseline intratumoral clonotype presence is unknown without pretreatment biopsies.

This receptor was obtained from a man in his 60s with renal cell carcinoma. This sample comprised blood, obtained from a patient whose treatment included radiotherapy and nephrectomy. The chain joins TRBV5-1 to TRBJ2-5, with 9 positions matching TRBD2. CDR3 loop: CASSKVAGARETQYF. CDR3 in DNA: TGCGCCAGCAGTAAAGTAGCGGGGGCTCGGGAGACCCAGTACTTC.